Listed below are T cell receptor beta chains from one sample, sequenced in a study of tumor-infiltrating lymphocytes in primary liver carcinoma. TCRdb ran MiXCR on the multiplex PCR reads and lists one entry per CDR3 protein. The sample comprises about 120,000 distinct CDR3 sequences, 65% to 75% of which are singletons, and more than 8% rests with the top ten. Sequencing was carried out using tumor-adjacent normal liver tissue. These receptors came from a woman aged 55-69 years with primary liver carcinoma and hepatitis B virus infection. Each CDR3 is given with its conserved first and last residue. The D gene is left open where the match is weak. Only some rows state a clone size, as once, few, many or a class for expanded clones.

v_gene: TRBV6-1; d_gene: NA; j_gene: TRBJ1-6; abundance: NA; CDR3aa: CASKDRSSYNPLLHF; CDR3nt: TGTGCCAGCAAAGACAGGAGCTCCTATAATCCACTCCTCCACTTT
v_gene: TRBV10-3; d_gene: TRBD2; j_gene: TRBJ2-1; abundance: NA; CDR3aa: CANSESTTPRSGRMNEQFF; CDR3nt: TGTGCCAATAGTGAGTCGACTACACCTAGGAGCGGGAGGATGAATGAGCAGTTCTTC
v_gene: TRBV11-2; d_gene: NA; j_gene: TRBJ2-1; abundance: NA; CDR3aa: CASSLTSTPYNERFF; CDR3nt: TGTGCCAGCAGCTTGACATCGACACCCTACAATGAGCGGTTCTTC
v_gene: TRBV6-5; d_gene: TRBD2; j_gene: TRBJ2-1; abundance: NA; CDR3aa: CASNPPGLAVHIEQFF; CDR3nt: TGCGCCAGCAATCCGCCGGGACTAGCGGTCCACATTGAGCAGTTCTTC
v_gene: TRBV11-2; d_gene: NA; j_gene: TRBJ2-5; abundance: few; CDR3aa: CASNLRETQYF; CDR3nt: TGTGCCAGCAACTTGCGAGAGACCCAGTACTTC
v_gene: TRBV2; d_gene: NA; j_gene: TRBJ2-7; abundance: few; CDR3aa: CASNEEAGSYEQYF; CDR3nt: TGTGCCAGCAATGAGGAGGCGGGGTCCTACGAGCAGTACTTC
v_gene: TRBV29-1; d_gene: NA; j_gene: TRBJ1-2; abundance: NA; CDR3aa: CSVRGEGSRENYGYTF; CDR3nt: TGCAGCGTTCGAGGGGAGGGTTCGAGGGAAAACTATGGCTACACTTTC
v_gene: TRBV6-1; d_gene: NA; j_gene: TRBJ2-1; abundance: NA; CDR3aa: CASSALSSSYNVQFF; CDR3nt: TGTGCCAGCAGTGCCCTTAGCAGTTCCTACAATGTGCAGTTCTTC
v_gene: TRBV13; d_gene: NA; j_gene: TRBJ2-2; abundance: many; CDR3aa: CASTGPVSAGELFF; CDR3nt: TGTGCCAGCACTGGCCCGGTTAGCGCCGGGGAGCTGTTTTTT
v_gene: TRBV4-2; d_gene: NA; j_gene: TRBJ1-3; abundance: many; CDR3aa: CASSYPQGDTIYF; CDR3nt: TGTGCCAGCAGCTACCCGCAGGGCGACACCATATATTTT
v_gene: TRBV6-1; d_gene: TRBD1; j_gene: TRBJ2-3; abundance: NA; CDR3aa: CASSEAKGGTETQYF; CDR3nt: TGTGCCAGCAGTGAAGCGAAAGGGGGCACAGAAACGCAGTATTTT